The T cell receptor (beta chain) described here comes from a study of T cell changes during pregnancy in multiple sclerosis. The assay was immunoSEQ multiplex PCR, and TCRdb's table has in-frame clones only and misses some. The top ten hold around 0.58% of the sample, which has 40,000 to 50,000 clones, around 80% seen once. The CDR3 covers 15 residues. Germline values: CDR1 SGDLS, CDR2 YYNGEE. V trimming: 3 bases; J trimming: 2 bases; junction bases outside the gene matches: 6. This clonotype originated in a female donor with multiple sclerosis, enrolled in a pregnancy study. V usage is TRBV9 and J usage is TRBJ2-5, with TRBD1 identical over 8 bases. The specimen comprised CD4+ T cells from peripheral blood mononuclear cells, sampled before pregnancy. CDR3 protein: CASSAGTGAQETQYF. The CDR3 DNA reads TGTGCCAGCAGCGCGGGGACAGGCGCACAAGAGACCCAGTACTTC.